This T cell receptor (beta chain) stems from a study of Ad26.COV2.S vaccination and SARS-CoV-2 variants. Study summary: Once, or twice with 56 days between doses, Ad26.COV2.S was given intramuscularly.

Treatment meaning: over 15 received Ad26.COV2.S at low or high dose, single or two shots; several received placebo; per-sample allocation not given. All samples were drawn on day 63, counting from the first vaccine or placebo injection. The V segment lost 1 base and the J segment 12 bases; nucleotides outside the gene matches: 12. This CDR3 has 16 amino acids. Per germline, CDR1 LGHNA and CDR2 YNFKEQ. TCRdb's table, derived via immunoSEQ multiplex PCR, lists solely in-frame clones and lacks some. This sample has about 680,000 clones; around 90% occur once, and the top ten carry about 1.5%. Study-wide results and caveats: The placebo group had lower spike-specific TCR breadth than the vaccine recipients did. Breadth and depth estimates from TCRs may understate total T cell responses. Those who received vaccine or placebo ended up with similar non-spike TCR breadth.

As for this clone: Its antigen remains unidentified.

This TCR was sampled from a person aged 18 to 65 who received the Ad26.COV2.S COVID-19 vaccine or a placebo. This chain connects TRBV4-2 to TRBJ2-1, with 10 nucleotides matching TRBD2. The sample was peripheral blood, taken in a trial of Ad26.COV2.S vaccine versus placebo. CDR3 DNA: TGTGCCAGCAGCCAAGTGGCCCTAGCGGGGGTCGACATGCAGTTCTTC. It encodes CASSQVALAGVDMQFF.